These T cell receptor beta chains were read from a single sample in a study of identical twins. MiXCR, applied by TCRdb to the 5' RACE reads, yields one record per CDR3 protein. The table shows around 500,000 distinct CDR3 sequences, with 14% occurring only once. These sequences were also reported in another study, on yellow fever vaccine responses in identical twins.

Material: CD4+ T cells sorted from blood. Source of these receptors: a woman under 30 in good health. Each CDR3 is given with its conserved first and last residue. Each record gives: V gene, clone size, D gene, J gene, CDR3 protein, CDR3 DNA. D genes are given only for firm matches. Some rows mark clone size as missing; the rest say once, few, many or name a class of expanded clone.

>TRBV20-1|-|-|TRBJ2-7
CSVTMVSYEQYF
TGCAGTGTCACAATGGTATCCTACGAGCAGTACTTC
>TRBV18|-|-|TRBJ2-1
CASSPPKGRGSSDEQFF
TGTGCCAGCTCACCACCTAAGGGTAGAGGATCTTCAGATGAGCAGTTCTTC
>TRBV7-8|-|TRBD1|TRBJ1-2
CASSLGGTGGLGYTF
TGTGCCAGCAGCTTAGGGGGGACAGGGGGGTTAGGCTACACCTTC
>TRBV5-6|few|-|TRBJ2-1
CASSWGGPRSYNEQFF
TGTGCCAGCAGCTGGGGGGGGCCGCGATCCTACAATGAGCAGTTCTTC
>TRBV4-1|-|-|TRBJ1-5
CASSPLFQGNQPQHF
TGCGCCAGCAGCCCCCTCTTCCAGGGGAATCAGCCCCAGCATTTT
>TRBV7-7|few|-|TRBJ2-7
CASSKAGTYEQYF
TGTGCTAGCAGCAAAGCGGGTACCTACGAGCAGTACTTC
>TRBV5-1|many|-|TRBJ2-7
CASSLGAGSSYEQYF
TGCGCCAGCAGCTTGGGGGCGGGATCGAGCTACGAGCAGTACTTC
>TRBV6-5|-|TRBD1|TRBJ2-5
CASSNLLGQGFQETQYF
TGTGCCAGCAGTAACCTCCTCGGACAGGGGTTCCAAGAGACCCAGTACTTC
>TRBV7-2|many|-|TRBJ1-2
CASSSFYGYTF
TGTGCCAGCAGCTCCTTCTATGGCTACACCTTC
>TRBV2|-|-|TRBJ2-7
CASSEVKTEF
TGTGCCAGCAGTGAAGTGAAAACTGAGTTC
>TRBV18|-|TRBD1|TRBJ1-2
CASSPLDRGTEGYTF
TGTGCCAGCTCACCCCTTGACAGGGGGACTGAAGGCTACACCTTC
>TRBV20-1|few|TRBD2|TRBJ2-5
CSPTVTSGAQETQYF
TGCAGTCCTACCGTTACTAGCGGAGCGCAAGAGACCCAGTACTTC
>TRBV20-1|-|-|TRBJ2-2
CSAPTSRTGELFF
TGCAGTGCTCCAACCTCTCGCACCGGGGAGCTGTTTTTT
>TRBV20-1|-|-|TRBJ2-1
CSARDSSGSYNEQFF
TGCAGTGCTAGAGATTCCAGCGGATCCTACAATGAGCAGTTCTTC
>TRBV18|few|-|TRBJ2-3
CASSTGAGITDTQYF
TGTGCCAGCTCAACCGGGGCGGGGATCACAGATACGCAGTATTTT
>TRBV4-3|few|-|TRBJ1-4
CASSPGALQEKLFF
TGCGCCAGCAGCCCCGGAGCCCTTCAGGAAAAACTGTTTTTT
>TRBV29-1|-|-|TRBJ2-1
CSVEREKGRNSEQFF
TGCAGCGTTGAAAGGGAAAAAGGGCGGAACAGTGAGCAGTTCTTC
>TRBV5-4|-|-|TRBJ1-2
CASRLGGNYGYTF
TGTGCCAGCAGGCTGGGAGGGAACTATGGCTACACCTTC
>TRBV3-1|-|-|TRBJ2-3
CASSQENTQYF
TGTGCCAGCAGCCAAGAGAATACGCAGTATTTT
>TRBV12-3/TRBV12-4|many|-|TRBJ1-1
CASGLGGRTEAFF
TGTGCCAGCGGCCTTGGGGGGAGGACTGAAGCTTTCTTT
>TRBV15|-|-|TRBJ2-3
CATSRSDRAGGPGTDTQYF
TGTGCCACCAGCAGGAGTGACCGTGCGGGCGGACCAGGAACAGATACGCAGTATTTT
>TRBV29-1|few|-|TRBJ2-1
CSVEDRRGSYNEQFF
TGCAGCGTTGAAGATCGTCGGGGCTCCTACAATGAGCAGTTCTTC
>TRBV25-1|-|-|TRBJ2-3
CASSEWGTDTQYF
TGTGCCAGCAGTGAGTGGGGCACAGATACGCAGTATTTT
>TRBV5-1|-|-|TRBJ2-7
CASSFVEGEQYF
TGCGCCAGCAGCTTCGTCGAAGGCGAGCAGTACTTC
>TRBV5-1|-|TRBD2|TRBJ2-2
CASRTTSGSSFGELFF
TGCGCCAGCAGGACAACTAGCGGGAGTAGTTTCGGGGAGCTGTTTTTT
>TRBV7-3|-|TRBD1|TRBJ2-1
CASSPRDRRHNEQFF
TGTGCCAGCAGTCCTCGGGACAGGCGACACAATGAGCAGTTCTTC
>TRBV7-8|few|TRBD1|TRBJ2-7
CASSPMGQYTYEQYF
TGTGCCAGCAGCCCCATGGGACAGTATACCTACGAGCAGTACTTC
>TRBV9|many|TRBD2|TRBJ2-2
CASSGTSGGIGELFF
TGTGCCAGCAGCGGGACTAGCGGGGGAATCGGGGAGCTGTTTTTT
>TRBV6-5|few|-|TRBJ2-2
CASSYSTGTNTGELFF
TGTGCCAGCAGTTACTCGACTGGTACGAACACCGGGGAGCTGTTTTTT
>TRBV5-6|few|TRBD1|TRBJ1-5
CASNRQGALNQPQHF
TGTGCCAGCAACCGACAGGGGGCCCTAAATCAGCCCCAGCATTTT
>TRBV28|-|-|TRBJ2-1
CASSPAAGGNYNEQFF
TGTGCCAGCAGCCCGGCTGCCGGGGGCAACTACAATGAGCAGTTCTTC
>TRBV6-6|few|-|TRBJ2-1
CASGRNIEQFF
TGTGCCAGCGGTCGAAATATTGAGCAGTTCTTC
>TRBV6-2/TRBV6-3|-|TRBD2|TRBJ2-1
CASSTGTSGRRSYNEQFF
TGTGCCAGCAGTACCGGGACTAGCGGGCGACGCTCCTACAATGAGCAGTTCTTC
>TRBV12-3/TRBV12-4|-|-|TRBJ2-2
CASSLMRTGELFF
TGTGCCAGCAGTTTAATGAGAACCGGGGAGCTGTTTTTT
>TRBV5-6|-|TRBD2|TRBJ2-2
CASSLGDYQISADTGELFF
TGTGCCAGCAGCTTGGGGGACTACCAGATTTCAGCGGACACCGGGGAGCTGTTTTTT
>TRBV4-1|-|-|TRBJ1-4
CASSATGTKDEKLFF
TGCGCCAGCAGCGCAACCGGGACAAAAGATGAAAAACTGTTTTTT
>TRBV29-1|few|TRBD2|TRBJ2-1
CSVTSGGSSYNEQFF
TGCAGCGTAACTAGCGGGGGAAGCTCCTACAATGAGCAGTTCTTC
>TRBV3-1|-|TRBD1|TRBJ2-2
CASSQRDRGFAGELFF
TGTGCCAGCAGCCAGAGAGACAGGGGGTTCGCCGGGGAGCTGTTTTTT
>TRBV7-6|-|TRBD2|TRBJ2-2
CASSQAGVVAGELFF
TGTGCCAGCAGCCAAGCGGGAGTTGTGGCCGGGGAGCTGTTTTTT
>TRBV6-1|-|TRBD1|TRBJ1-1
CATYRQGATEAFF
TGTGCCACCTATAGACAGGGAGCAACTGAAGCTTTCTTT
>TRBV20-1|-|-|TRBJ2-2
CSALSARAVTGELFF
TGCAGTGCCCTCAGTGCGAGGGCTGTCACCGGGGAGCTGTTTTTT
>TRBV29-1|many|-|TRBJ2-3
CSVNSRVRDTQYF
TGCAGCGTGAACTCCCGTGTTAGAGATACGCAGTATTTT
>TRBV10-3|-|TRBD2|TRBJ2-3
CAIGLAGESGTDTQYF
TGTGCCATTGGACTAGCGGGAGAATCTGGCACAGATACGCAGTATTTT
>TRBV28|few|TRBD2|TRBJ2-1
CASSLDLAGAGDEQFF
TGTGCCAGCAGTTTAGACCTAGCGGGAGCTGGCGATGAGCAGTTCTTC
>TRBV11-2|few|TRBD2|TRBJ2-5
CASTRGRGVGQETQYF
TGTGCCAGCACAAGGGGCCGGGGGGTCGGACAAGAGACCCAGTACTTC
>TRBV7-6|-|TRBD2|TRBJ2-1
CASSPLPPGLAGGPSYNEQFF
TGTGCCAGCAGCCCACTACCACCGGGACTAGCGGGAGGCCCCTCCTACAATGAGCAGTTCTTC
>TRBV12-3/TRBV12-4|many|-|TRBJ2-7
CASTATGLSSYEQYF
TGTGCCAGCACCGCGACGGGCTTAAGCTCCTACGAGCAGTACTTC
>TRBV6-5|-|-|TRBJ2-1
CASSFGGLGLSGNEQFF
TGTGCCAGCAGTTTTGGGGGCTTAGGCTTGTCGGGCAATGAGCAGTTCTTC
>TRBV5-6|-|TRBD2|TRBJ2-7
CASSLIAGVTTYEQYF
TGTGCCAGCAGCTTGATTGCGGGAGTGACCACCTACGAGCAGTACTTC
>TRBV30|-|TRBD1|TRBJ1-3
CAWSTPGGISGNTIYF
TGTGCCTGGAGTACCCCAGGGGGGATCTCTGGAAACACCATATATTTT
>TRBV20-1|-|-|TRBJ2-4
CSARDTIAKNIQYF
TGCAGTGCTAGGGACACTATAGCCAAAAACATTCAGTACTTC
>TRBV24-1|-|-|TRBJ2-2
CATSDQTGTTDTGELFF
TGTGCCACCAGTGACCAAACCGGGACAACGGACACCGGGGAGCTGTTTTTT
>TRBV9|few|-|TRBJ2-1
CASSVDWANEQFF
TGTGCCAGCAGCGTTGACTGGGCCAATGAGCAGTTCTTC
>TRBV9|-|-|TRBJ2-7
CASRRKYEQYF
TGTGCCAGCAGGAGGAAGTACGAGCAGTACTTC
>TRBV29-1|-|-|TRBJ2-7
CSVAEGPYEQYF
TGCAGCGTTGCGGAGGGGCCCTACGAGCAGTACTTC
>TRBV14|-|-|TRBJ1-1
CASSQVGWVRLLNTEAFF
TGTGCCAGCAGCCAAGTAGGATGGGTCCGCCTATTGAACACTGAAGCTTTCTTT
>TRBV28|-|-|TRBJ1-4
CASSLLGADEKLFF
TGTGCCAGCAGTTTACTGGGGGCGGACGAAAAACTGTTTTTT
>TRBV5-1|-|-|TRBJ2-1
CASSLGAPKVGGPHNEQFF
TGCGCCAGCAGCTTGGGAGCCCCAAAGGTCGGGGGGCCACACAATGAGCAGTTCTTC
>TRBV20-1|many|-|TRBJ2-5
CSARDLTAQYF
TGCAGTGCTAGAGATCTGACCGCCCAGTACTTC
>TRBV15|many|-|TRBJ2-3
CATSPRDFRSADTQYF
TGTGCCACCAGCCCCAGGGATTTCCGGTCGGCAGATACGCAGTATTTT